This entry concerns a single T cell receptor (beta chain). The germline gives CDR1 SGHNT, CDR2 YYREEE (reference sequence). J was trimmed by 10 bases and V by 5 bases; bases with no gene match: 5. There are 12 residues in the CDR3. The Seattle patients joined while their infection was active and were tracked longitudinally afterward. This sample is part of a study of blood T cell repertoires in COVID-19. On the study more broadly: There were acute and convalescent COVID-19 samples, and they came from the United States, Italy and Spain.

Profiling relied on immunoSEQ multiplex PCR, and the TCRdb table lists in-frame clones only, not all of them. The repertoire holds about 250,000 clones, more than 70% seen once, with 5% to 6% in the top ten. The chain links TRBV5-4 to TRBJ2-1; TRBD2 matches 8 bases. The receptor was isolated from a woman older than 75 with COVID-19, enrolled during active disease. Sequenced: peripheral blood. DNA of the CDR3: TGTGCCAGCAGATCGGGGGGGAGGGAGCAGTTCTTC. It is translated as CASRSGGREQFF.